The clone carrying this TCR beta chain turned up a few times. This entry is derived from a study of cytomegalovirus exposure and HLA in healthy donors. With 60 Vbeta and 13 Jbeta primers, the PCR was carried out. Repertoires were generated with immunoSEQ multiplex PCR, while TCRdb's copy carries only in-frame clones and drops some. The table includes about 140,000 clones, 77% detected once. The CDR3 is made up of 17 amino acids. The V end lost 0 bases, the J end lost 0 bases, and 13 bases lay between the germline ends. CDR1 is SGDLS and CDR2 is YYNGEE in the germline V gene. The chain combines TRBV9 with TRBJ2-1; tentatively, D is TRBD2 (6 bases). The clonotype comes from a male donor in good health and CMV-seronegative. The specimen sequenced was PBMCs. CDR3 loop: CASSVVGGRDSYNEQFF. The CDR3 DNA follows: TGTGCCAGCAGCGTAGTGGGTGGGCGGGACTCCTACAATGAGCAGTTCTTC.